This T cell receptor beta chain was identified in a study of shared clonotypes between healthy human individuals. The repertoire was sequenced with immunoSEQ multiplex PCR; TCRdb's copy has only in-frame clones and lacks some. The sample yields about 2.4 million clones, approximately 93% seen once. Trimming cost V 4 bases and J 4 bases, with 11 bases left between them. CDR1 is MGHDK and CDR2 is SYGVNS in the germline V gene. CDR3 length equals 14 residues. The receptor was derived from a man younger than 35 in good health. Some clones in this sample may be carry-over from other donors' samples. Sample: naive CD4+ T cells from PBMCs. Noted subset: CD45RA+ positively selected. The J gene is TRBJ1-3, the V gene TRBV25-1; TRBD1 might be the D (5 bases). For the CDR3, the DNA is TGTGCCAGCAGTGGGACATCGCGGGGAAACACCATATATTTT. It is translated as CASSGTSRGNTIYF.